This note documents a single TCR beta chain sequence. Its specificity is not known. This sample was included in a study of T cell responses to AZD1222 COVID-19 vaccine. Germline lookup yields CDR1 KGHDR and CDR2 SFDVKD. The CDR3 consists of 15 residues. With 3 bases clipped from V and 4 bases from J, the junction kept 5 bases outside the gene matches. Whole-study results and caveats: Most donors were white British and more were female, and clonal diversity was possibly underestimated.

Data came from immunoSEQ multiplex PCR; TCRdb stores just in-frame clones and leaves some out. The sample comprises 72,000 or so clones, roughly nine tenths of which are singletons, and 4.2% rests with the top ten. The chain has TRBV24-1 and TRBJ2-7; 10 positions agree with TRBD2. The sample in question was peripheral blood, obtained on day 0 of AZD1222 vaccination. This TCR came from an adult in good health. The CDR3 nucleotides read TGTGCCACCAGTGATCCCCGGACTAGCGGATACGAGCAGTACTTC. Residues: CATSDPRTSGYEQYF.